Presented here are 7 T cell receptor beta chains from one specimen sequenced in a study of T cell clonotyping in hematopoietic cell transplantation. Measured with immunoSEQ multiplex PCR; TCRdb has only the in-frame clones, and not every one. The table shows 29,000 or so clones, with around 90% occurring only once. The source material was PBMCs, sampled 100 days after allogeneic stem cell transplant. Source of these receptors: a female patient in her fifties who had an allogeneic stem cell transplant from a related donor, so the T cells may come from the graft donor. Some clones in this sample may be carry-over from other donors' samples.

The CDR3 loop reads CAWSENSYNEQFF. The CDR3 DNA sequence: TGTGCCTGGAGTGAAAACTCCTACAATGAGCAGTTCTTC. V is TRBV30 and J is TRBJ2-1; D call uncertain. The CDR3 is 13 residues long. Trimming stripped 1 base from V and 0 bases from J, with 4 bases between. Germline-derived CDR1 and CDR2 are GTSNPN and SVGIG (reference sequence). Combining the CDR3 with reference TRBV30 and TRBJ2-1 gives the whole variable domain SQTIHQWPATLVQPVGSPLSLECTVEGTSNPNLYWYRQAAGRGLQLLFYSVGIGQISSEVPQNLSASRPQDRQFILSSKKLLLSDSGFYLCAWSENSYNEQFFGPGTRLTVL.

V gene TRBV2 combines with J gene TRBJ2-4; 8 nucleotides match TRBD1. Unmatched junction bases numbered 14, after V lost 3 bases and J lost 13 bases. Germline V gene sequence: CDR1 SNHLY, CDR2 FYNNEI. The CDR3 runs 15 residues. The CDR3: CASSDGPTGALAQYF. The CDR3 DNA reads TGTGCCAGCAGTGACGGGCCGACAGGGGCGCTCGCCCAGTACTTC.

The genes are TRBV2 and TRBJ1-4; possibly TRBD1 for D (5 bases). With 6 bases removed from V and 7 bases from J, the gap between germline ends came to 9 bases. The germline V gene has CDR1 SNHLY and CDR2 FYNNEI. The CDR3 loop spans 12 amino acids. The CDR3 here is CASRGDGEKLFF. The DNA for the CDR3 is TGTGCCAGCAGGGGGGACGGTGAAAAACTGTTTTTT.

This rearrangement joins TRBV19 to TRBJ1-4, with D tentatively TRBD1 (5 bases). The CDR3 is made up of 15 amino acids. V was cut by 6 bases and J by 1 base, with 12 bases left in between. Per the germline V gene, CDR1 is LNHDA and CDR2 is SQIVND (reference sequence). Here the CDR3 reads CASRNRDGTNEKLFF. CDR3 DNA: TGTGCCAGTAGAAACCGGGACGGAACTAATGAAAAACTGTTTTTT.

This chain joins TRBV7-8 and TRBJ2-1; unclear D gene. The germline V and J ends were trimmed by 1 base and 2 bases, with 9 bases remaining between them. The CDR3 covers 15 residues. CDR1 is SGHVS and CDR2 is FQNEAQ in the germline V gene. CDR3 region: CASSLDADTYNEQFF. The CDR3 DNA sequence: TGTGCCAGCAGCTTAGATGCGGATACCTACAATGAGCAGTTCTTC.

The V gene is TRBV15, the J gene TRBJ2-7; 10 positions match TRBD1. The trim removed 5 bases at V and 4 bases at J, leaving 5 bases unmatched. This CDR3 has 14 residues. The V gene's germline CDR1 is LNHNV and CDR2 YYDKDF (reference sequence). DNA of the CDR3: TGTGCCACCAGCCGGGACAGGGGATTATACGAGCAGTACTTC. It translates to CATSRDRGLYEQYF.

This chain's CDR3 is CASSASGTVRTGELFF. CDR3 in DNA: TGTGCCAGCAGCGCATCCGGGACAGTAAGGACCGGGGAGCTGTTTTTT. The V gene is TRBV9, the J gene TRBJ2-2; TRBD1 agrees at 7 bases. The trim removed 3 bases at V and 5 bases at J, leaving 10 bases unmatched. The CDR3 consists of 16 residues. Germline CDR1 and CDR2: SGDLS and YYNGEE.